Shown below are 29 T cell receptor beta chains from a single sample sequenced in a study of human CD8 memory T cell subsets. The TCR beta sequencing libraries came from UMI-labeled 5' RACE. TCRdb re-analyzed the 5' RACE reads; it lists each CDR3 protein once, without DNA. The sample has roughly 4,000 distinct CDR3 sequences. The sample taken for sequencing was CD8+ T cells from PBMCs. The receptor source for this set is a human donor in good health.

The chain recombines TRBV7-8 with TRBJ1-1. Germline V gene sequence: CDR1 SGHVS, CDR2 FQNEAQ. This CDR3 comprises 15 residues. The CDR3 region is CASSLANLDGTEAFF.

The chain couples TRBV6-2 or TRBV6-3 to TRBJ2-1; the D call of TRBD2 rests on TCRdb alone, since no DNA is present to check it. This CDR3 region has 18 residues. Germline CDR1 and CDR2: MNHEY and SVGEGT. CDR3: CASPQPSSGSTAYNEQFF.

This rearrangement joins TRBV6-5 to TRBJ2-2; TCRdb names TRBD2, which stays unverified in the absence of DNA. This CDR3 is 16 amino acids long. CDR1 and CDR2 (germline): MNHEY, SVGAGI. CDR3 in amino acids: CASSYGTSGNPGELFF.

This clonotype is called medium-sized based on its frequency. The gene calls are TRBV29-1 and TRBJ2-7. Germline loops: CDR1 SQVTM, CDR2 ANQGSEA. CDR3 length equals 12 residues. CDR3 sequence: CSVVAFTYEQYF.

J is TRBJ2-3 and V is TRBV19; the TCRdb D gene call, TRBD1, has no DNA to confirm it. This CDR3 comprises 17 residues. Germline V gene lookup returns CDR1 LNHDA and CDR2 SQIVND (reference sequence). The CDR3: CASGTGRASGDLDTQYF.

The chain links TRBV12-3 or TRBV12-4 to TRBJ2-1; there is no DNA to check the TCRdb D call of TRBD2. The CDR3 covers 16 residues. CDR3 in amino acids: CASSRRSGVSYNEQFF.

The genes are TRBV5-5 and TRBJ1-2. The CDR3 covers 14 residues. Germline V CDR1 and CDR2: SGHKS, YYEKEE (reference sequence). The CDR3 protein is CASSLETANYGYTF. The entire variable domain, with the rest obtained from reference TRBV5-5 and TRBJ1-2, is as follows: DAGVTQSPTHLIKTRGQQVTLRCSPISGHKSVSWYQQVLGQGPQFIFQYYEKEERGRGNFPDRFSARQFPNYSSELNVNALLLGDSALYLCASSLETANYGYTFGSGTRLTVV.

This clonotype shows up as large (0.1 to 1%) by frequency. This chain uses TRBV7-6 with TRBJ2-7; TCRdb's D call of TRBD1 is untestable without DNA. The CDR3 loop spans 13 amino acids. CDR1 and CDR2 from the germline V gene are SGHVS and FNYEAQ. CDR3 region: CASSFRWGNEQYF.

According to its frequency, this clonotype is medium-sized. The chain joins TRBV6-4 to TRBJ2-2; the TCRdb D gene call, TRBD2, has no DNA to confirm it. The CDR3 consists of 13 residues. Germline-derived CDR1 and CDR2 are MRHNA and SNTAGT. The CDR3 sequence is CASSSLAAGELFF.

The V call is TRBV5-4, the J call TRBJ2-1; the D call from TCRdb, TRBD2, cannot be confirmed without DNA. Germline V CDR1 and CDR2: SGHNT, YYREEE (reference sequence). This CDR3 has 16 residues. CDR3 sequence: CASSLDASGAFYEQFF.

The chain joins TRBV20-1 to TRBJ1-1; the TCRdb D gene call, TRBD1, has no DNA to confirm it. The CDR3 length is 13 residues. Germline lookup yields CDR1 DFQATT and CDR2 SNEGSKA (reference sequence). The CDR3 loop is CSARGGADTEAFF.

The rearrangement uses TRBV20-1 and TRBJ2-3; TCRdb selects TRBD2, and the lack of DNA leaves this call unchecked. The germline V gene encodes CDR1 DFQATT and CDR2 SNEGSKA (reference sequence). The CDR3 is 17 residues long. The chain's CDR3 is CSATPRVAGVLSDTQYF.

V usage is TRBV28 and J usage is TRBJ1-6; there is no DNA to check the TCRdb D call of TRBD1. Germline assignment: CDR1 MDHEN and CDR2 SYDVKM. The CDR3 contains 13 residues. The CDR3 sequence: CASSGQGHSPLHF.

The chain recombines TRBV7-9 with TRBJ2-1. The germline V gene has CDR1 SEHNR and CDR2 FQNEAQ (reference sequence). This CDR3 is 13 amino acids long. Here the CDR3 reads CASSLQNNNEQFF.

This rearrangement joins TRBV3-1 to TRBJ1-6. The germline V gene has CDR1 LGHDT and CDR2 YNNKEL (reference sequence). The CDR3 totals 16 residues. CDR3 amino acids: CASSQDRRQPNSPLHF.

The chain joins TRBV6-4 to TRBJ2-2; TCRdb indicates TRBD2, and absent DNA this call remains unverified. The CDR3 contains 15 residues. CDR1 is MRHNA and CDR2 is SNTAGT in the germline V gene. The CDR3 here is CASSDLAANTGELFF.

The chain has TRBV27 and TRBJ2-1; with no DNA, the TCRdb D assignment of TRBD1 cannot be verified. The V gene's germline CDR1 is MNHEY and CDR2 SMNVEV (reference sequence). The CDR3 sequence is 15 residues long. The CDR3 protein is CATTPQGSSYNEQFF.

The chain joins TRBV27 to TRBJ2-7; the TCRdb call, TRBD1, lacks DNA for checking. The CDR3 runs to 14 residues. Germline V lookup: CDR1 MNHEY, CDR2 SMNVEV (reference sequence). The CDR3 protein is CASSLGGSSYEQYF.

The V and J genes are TRBV7-9 and TRBJ2-3; checking the TCRdb D call of TRBD1 is not possible without DNA. Germline V lookup: CDR1 SEHNR, CDR2 FQNEAQ (reference sequence). CDR3 length equals 12 residues. CDR3: CASSRDTDTQYF.

The chain is built from TRBV20-1 and TRBJ2-1; the D gene TCRdb calls, TRBD2, cannot be checked with no DNA. This CDR3 has 17 amino acids. CDR1 is DFQATT and CDR2 is SNEGSKA in the germline V gene (reference sequence). CDR3 region: CSADTSGILLSYNEQFF.

This chain's CDR3 is CSAQGLTDYEQYF. This sequence joins TRBV20-1 and TRBJ2-7. The CDR3 has 13 amino acids. CDR1 and CDR2 from the germline V gene are DFQATT and SNEGSKA (reference sequence).

This clonotype is large by frequency. The chain is built from TRBV7-8 and TRBJ1-5. In germline, CDR1 is SGHVS, CDR2 FQNEAQ. This CDR3 contains 15 residues. CDR3: CASSPRQGPSGVQHF.

The rearrangement uses TRBV28 and TRBJ2-5; TCRdb names TRBD1, which stays unverified in the absence of DNA. The germline V gene has CDR1 MDHEN and CDR2 SYDVKM. This CDR3 comprises 13 residues. The CDR3 is CASTDRGQETQYF. The variable domain in full, with the rest retrieved from reference TRBV28 and TRBJ2-5, is DVKVTQSSRYLVKRTGEKVFLECVQDMDHENMFWYRQDPGLGLRLIYFSYDVKMKEKGDIPEGYSVSREKKERFSLILESASTNQTSMYLCASTDRGQETQYFGPGTRLLVL.

The J gene is TRBJ2-2, the V gene TRBV2; TCRdb gives TRBD2 as the D gene, but with no DNA this cannot be confirmed. The CDR3 has 15 residues. Germline CDR1 and CDR2: SNHLY and FYNNEI. CDR3 protein: CASTLRGSGTGELFF.

The chain joins TRBV28 to TRBJ2-7; the TRBD1 assignment by TCRdb is unverifiable without DNA. The CDR3 is made up of 19 amino acids. CDR1 is MDHEN, CDR2 SYDVKM, per germline. This CDR3 reads CASRPRQGRRANPTYEQYF.

The chain carries TRBV20-1 and TRBJ2-7; the D gene TCRdb calls, TRBD2, cannot be checked with no DNA. Germline V gives CDR1 DFQATT, CDR2 SNEGSKA (reference sequence). The CDR3 is made up of 14 amino acids. The CDR3 sequence: CSAKMALAAYEQYF.

The chain has TRBV28 and TRBJ1-2; TCRdb returns TRBD1, unconfirmable since there is no DNA. This CDR3 region has 12 residues. In germline, CDR1 is MDHEN, CDR2 SYDVKM. CDR3 residues: CASDRGDYGYTF.

The chain carries TRBV30 and TRBJ1-6. CDR3 length: 13 amino acids. Per germline, CDR1 GTSNPN and CDR2 SVGIG (reference sequence). The CDR3 here is CAWSVGDYSPLHF.

This chain links TRBV20-1 with TRBJ2-5; there is no DNA to check the TCRdb D call of TRBD1. The CDR3 covers 14 residues. Germline V gene lookup returns CDR1 DFQATT and CDR2 SNEGSKA (reference sequence). CDR3 amino acids: CSARGPGRGETQYF.